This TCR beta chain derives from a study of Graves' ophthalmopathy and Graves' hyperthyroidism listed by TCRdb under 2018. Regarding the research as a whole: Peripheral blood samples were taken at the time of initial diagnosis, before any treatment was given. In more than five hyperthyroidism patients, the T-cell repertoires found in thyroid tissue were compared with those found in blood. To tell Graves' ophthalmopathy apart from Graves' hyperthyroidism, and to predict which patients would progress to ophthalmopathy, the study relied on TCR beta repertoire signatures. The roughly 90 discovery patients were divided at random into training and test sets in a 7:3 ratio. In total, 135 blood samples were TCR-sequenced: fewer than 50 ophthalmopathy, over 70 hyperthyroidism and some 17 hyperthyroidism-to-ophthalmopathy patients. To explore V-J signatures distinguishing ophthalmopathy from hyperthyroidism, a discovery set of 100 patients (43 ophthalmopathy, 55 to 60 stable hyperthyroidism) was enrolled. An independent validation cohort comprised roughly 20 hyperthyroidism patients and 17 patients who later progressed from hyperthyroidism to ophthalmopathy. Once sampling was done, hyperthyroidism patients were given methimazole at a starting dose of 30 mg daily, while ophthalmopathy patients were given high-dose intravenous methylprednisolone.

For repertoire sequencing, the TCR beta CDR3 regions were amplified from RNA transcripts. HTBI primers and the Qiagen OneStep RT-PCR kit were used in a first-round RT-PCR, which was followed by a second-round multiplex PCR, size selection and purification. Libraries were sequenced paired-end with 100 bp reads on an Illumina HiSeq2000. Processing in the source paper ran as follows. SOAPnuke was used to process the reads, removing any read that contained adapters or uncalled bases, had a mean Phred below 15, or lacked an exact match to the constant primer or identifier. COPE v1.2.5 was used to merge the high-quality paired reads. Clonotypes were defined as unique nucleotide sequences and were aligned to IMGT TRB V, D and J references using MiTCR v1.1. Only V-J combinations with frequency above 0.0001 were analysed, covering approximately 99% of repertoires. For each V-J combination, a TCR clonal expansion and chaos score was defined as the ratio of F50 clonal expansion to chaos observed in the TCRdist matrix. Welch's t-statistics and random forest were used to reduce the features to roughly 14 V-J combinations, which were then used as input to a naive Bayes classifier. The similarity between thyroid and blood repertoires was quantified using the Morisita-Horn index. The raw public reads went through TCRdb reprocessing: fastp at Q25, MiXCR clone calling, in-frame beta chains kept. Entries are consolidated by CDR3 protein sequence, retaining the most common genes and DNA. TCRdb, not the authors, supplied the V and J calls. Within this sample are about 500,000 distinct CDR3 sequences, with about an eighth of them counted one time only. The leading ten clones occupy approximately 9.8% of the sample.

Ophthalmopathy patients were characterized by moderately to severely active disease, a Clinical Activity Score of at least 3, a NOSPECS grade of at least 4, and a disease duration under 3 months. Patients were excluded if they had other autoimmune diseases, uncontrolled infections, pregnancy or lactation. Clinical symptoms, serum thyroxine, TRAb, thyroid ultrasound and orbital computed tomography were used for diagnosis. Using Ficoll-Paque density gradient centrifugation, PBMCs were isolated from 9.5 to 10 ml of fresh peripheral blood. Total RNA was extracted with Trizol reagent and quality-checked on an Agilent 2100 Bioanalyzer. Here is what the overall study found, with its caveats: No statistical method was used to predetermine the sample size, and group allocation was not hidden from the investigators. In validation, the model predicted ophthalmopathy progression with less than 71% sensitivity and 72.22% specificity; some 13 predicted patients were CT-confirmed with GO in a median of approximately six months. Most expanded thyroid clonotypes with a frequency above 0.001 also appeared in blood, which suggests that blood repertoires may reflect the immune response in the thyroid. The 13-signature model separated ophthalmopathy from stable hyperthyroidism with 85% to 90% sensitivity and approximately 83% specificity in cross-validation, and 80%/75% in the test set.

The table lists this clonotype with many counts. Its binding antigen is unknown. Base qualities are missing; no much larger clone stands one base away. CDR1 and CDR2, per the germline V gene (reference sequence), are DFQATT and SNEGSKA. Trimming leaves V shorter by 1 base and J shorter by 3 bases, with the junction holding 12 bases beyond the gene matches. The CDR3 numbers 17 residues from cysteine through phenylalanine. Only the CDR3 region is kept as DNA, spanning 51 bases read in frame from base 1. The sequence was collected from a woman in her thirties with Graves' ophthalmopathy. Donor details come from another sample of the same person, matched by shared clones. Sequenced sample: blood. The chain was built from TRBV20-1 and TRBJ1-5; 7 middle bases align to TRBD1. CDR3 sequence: CSARGGGQDLHNQPQHF. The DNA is TGCAGTGCTAGAGGGGGTGGACAGGATCTTCACAATCAGCCCCAGCATTTT.